The 21 T cell receptor beta chains below were found in one sample sequenced in a study of cytomegalovirus exposure and HLA in healthy donors. 60 Vbeta and 13 Jbeta primers were used in PCR. The data were produced by immunoSEQ multiplex PCR, yet TCRdb's version contains in-frame clones alone and is incomplete. Counted here are more than 80,000 clones, roughly 75% occurring once; the ten biggest clones make up more than 3.5%. The sample was PBMCs. These receptor sequences come from a man in his sixties in good health and CMV-seronegative.

This clone was seen just once. The chain joins TRBV11-2 to TRBJ2-1; weak D call: TRBD1 (6 bases). The length of the CDR3 is 14 residues. Germline CDR1 and CDR2: SGHAT and FQNNGV. Trimming removed 5 bases at V and 6 bases at J, with 14 bases between. In DNA form, the CDR3 reads TGTGCCAGCAGCGAGGGGGTGGCCGGCAATGAGCAGTTCTTC. Protein product: CASSEGVAGNEQFF.

V and J are TRBV7-2 and TRBJ2-1; D may be TRBD1 (6 bases). The CDR3 extends over 12 amino acids. The V end lost 2 bases, the J end lost 13 bases, and 12 bases lay between the germline ends. CDR1 SGHTA and CDR2 FQGNSA come from the germline V gene. The CDR3 DNA reads TGTGCCAGCAGCTTACTACAGGGAGATCAGTTCTTC. Its protein is CASSLLQGDQFF.

J is TRBJ2-3 and V is TRBV7-3, with TRBD2 as a possible D gene (6 bases). The CDR3 length is 15 residues. Per germline, CDR1 SGHTA and CDR2 FQGTGA. V gave up 9 bases and J gave up 1 base, with 17 bases separating them. The CDR3 reads CASGPLGGGTDTQYF. The DNA of the CDR3 is TGTGCCAGTGGCCCTTTGGGCGGGGGCACAGATACGCAGTATTTT.

The J gene is TRBJ2-5, the V gene TRBV10-3; 8 bases fit TRBD1. The CDR3 runs 16 residues. The V gene end was trimmed by 5 bases and the J gene end by 2 bases; junction bases not matched to a gene: 10. Germline V CDR1 and CDR2: ENHRY, SYGVKD. CDR3 residues: CAISNPGQGGQETQYF. The CDR3 DNA reads TGTGCCATCAGTAACCCTGGACAGGGAGGACAAGAGACCCAGTACTTC.

V is TRBV30 and J is TRBJ1-6, with 11 bases matching TRBD1. V lost 3 bases and J lost 9; bases outside the gene matches: 13. Germline V gene sequence: CDR1 GTSNPN, CDR2 SVGIG (reference sequence). The CDR3 runs 17 residues. CDR3: CAWSYRTGTGGSSPLHF. CDR3 DNA: TGTGCCTGGAGCTACCGAACCGGGACAGGGGGTAGTTCACCCCTCCACTTT.

The chain joins TRBV7-3 to TRBJ2-5; no firm D call. Germline V lookup: CDR1 SGHTA, CDR2 FQGTGA. This CDR3 is 13 amino acids long. V gave up 10 bases and J gave up 5 bases, with 17 bases separating them. The CDR3 here is CAIPPPPGETQYF. The CDR3 DNA reads TGTGCCATCCCCCCCCCACCCGGGGAGACCCAGTACTTC.

V usage is TRBV6-6 and J usage is TRBJ2-7; D remains unclear. Looked up from germline, CDR1 is MNHNY and CDR2 is SVGAGI (reference sequence). The CDR3 contains 12 residues. V gave up 6 bases and J gave up 0 bases, with 6 bases separating them. Written as DNA, the CDR3 is TGTGCCAGCAGCGTCAGCTCCTACGAGCAGTACTTC. This codes for CASSVSSYEQYF.

The chain employs TRBV30 and TRBJ1-6, with no clear D. Germline CDR1 is GTSNPN and CDR2 is SVGIG (reference sequence). V lost 6 bases to trimming and J lost 0 bases, with 15 bases between them. CDR3 length equals 16 residues. CDR3 DNA: TGTGCCTGCCACCCCGCGGCTAGCTCCTATAATTCACCCCTCCACTTT. Translated: CACHPAASSYNSPLHF.

With regard to this clone: One end of the junction varies from germline; a read error may be responsible. The chain has TRBV7-9 and TRBJ2-5, with a tentative D call TRBD2 (6 bases). This CDR3 is built from 13 residues. Germline V gene lookup returns CDR1 SEHNR and CDR2 FQNEAQ (reference sequence). CDR3 sequence reads: CSSSFGTPETQYF. The CDR3 nucleotides read TGTTCCAGCAGCTTTGGGACTCCGGAGACCCAGTACTTC. The complete variable domain, with remaining parts taken from reference TRBV7-9 and TRBJ2-5, reads DTGVSQNPRHKITKRGQNVTFRCDPISEHNRLYWYRQTLGQGPEFLTYFQNEAQLEKSRLLSDRFSAERPKGSFSTLEIQRTEQGDSAMYLCSSSFGTPETQYFGPGTRLLVL.

As concerns this clone: Relative to the germline gene, one junction end is altered; a read error may explain this. This sequence joins TRBV6-5 and TRBJ2-5, with 8 bases fitting TRBD1. The J call may be mistaken, given a closer DNA end match to TRBJ2-7. Germline CDR1 reads MNHEY; CDR2 reads SVGAGI. CDR3 length: 15 residues. CDR3 DNA sequence: TGTGCCAGCAGGACCTCAGGGGGCGCCTCCGACGAGCAGTACTTC. Translating gives CASRTSGGASDEQYF.

The J gene is TRBJ2-5, the V gene TRBV19, with 7 nucleotides matching TRBD1. V lost 7 bases to trimming and J lost 3 bases; unmatched junction nucleotides: 11. The germline gives CDR1 LNHDA, CDR2 SQIVND (reference sequence). The CDR3 spans 15 residues. The CDR3 DNA follows: TGTGCCAGTACCCACTGGACAGGAACCAAAGAGACCCAGTACTTC. Translated, it gives CASTHWTGTKETQYF.

V and J are TRBV11-2 and TRBJ2-1; possible D gene TRBD2, 5 bases. V lost 3 bases and J lost 10, with 7 bases in between. Per the germline V gene, CDR1 is SGHAT and CDR2 is FQNNGV. The CDR3 is 11 amino acids. CDR3 sequence reads: CASSLGGEQFF. In DNA form, the CDR3 reads TGTGCCAGCAGCTTGGGCGGGGAGCAGTTCTTC.

The chain is built from TRBV9 and TRBJ2-5; 8 nucleotides match TRBD2. Trimming at V came to 1 base and at J to 1 base, leaving 0 bases not matched to a gene. Germline values: CDR1 SGDLS, CDR2 YYNGEE. The CDR3 is made up of 14 amino acids. CDR3 sequence reads: CASSVSGGQETQYF. The CDR3 DNA follows: TGTGCCAGCAGCGTAAGCGGGGGCCAAGAGACCCAGTACTTC.

This clone is a singleton in its sample. V gene TRBV7-9 combines with J gene TRBJ2-3; 8 nucleotides match TRBD2. The V gene end was trimmed by 2 bases and the J gene end by 0 bases; junction bases not matched to a gene: 4. Germline values: CDR1 SEHNR, CDR2 FQNEAQ (reference sequence). The CDR3 is 16 residues long. CDR3 amino acids: CASSLRSGGSTDTQYF. CDR3 coding DNA: TGTGCCAGCAGCTTACGGAGCGGGGGTAGCACAGATACGCAGTATTTT.

V and J are TRBV6-5 and TRBJ2-7; TRBD1 matches at 8 bases. The V gene end was trimmed by 6 bases and the J gene end by 8 bases; junction bases not matched to a gene: 15. Germline CDR1 reads MNHEY; CDR2 reads SVGAGI. CDR3 length equals 15 residues. CDR3 sequence (DNA): TGTGCCAGCAGACTTTCACAGGGGGTCCGGGTCAAGCAGTACTTC. This sequence encodes CASRLSQGVRVKQYF.

The CDR3 is CASRSSGAKNIQYF. The CDR3 DNA reads as TGTGCCAGCCGCTCGTCGGGAGCCAAAAACATTCAGTACTTC. The chain joins TRBV7-9 to TRBJ2-4; no clear D. The CDR3 totals 14 residues. V lost 8 bases and J 0 bases, leaving 11 bases between the germline ends. Germline V gene lookup returns CDR1 SEHNR and CDR2 FQNEAQ (reference sequence).

This clone is a singleton in its sample. The genes are TRBV7-2 and TRBJ2-5, with D uncertain. The end of the DNA aligns better with TRBJ2-7, so the J call may be wrong. The germline V gene encodes CDR1 SGHTA and CDR2 FQGNSA. The CDR3 extends over 13 amino acids. The CDR3 region is CASSPGPSYEQYF. CDR3 bases: TGTGCCAGCAGCCCAGGCCCTAGCTACGAGCAGTACTTC.

The V gene is TRBV6-5, the J gene TRBJ1-4; 7 bases line up with TRBD1. CDR3 length equals 13 residues. V shed 2 bases, J shed 8 bases, and the junction held 2 bases outside the gene matches. The germline V gene encodes CDR1 MNHEY and CDR2 SVGAGI. CDR3 nucleotide sequence: TGTGCCAGCAGTTACAAACAGGGGGAAAAACTGTTTTTT. Translation gives CASSYKQGEKLFF.

This chain links TRBV7-6 with TRBJ2-3; tentative D call: TRBD1 (5 bases). The germline CDR1 and CDR2 sequences are SGHVS and FNYEAQ. Deletions cut 3 bases from V and 4 bases from J, with 11 bases between. The CDR3 is made up of 14 amino acids. CDR3 in DNA: TGTGCCAGCAGCTTGGGGCAGGACGCAGATACGCAGTATTTT. Translated, it gives CASSLGQDADTQYF.

The CDR3: CASSLGEGIPYNEQFF. The CDR3 nucleotides are TGTGCCAGCAGCTTGGGCGAGGGAATCCCCTACAATGAGCAGTTCTTC. This rearrangement joins TRBV5-6 to TRBJ2-1; possibly TRBD2 for D (5 bases). V lost 0 bases, J lost 2 bases, and 12 bases lay in between. This CDR3 has 16 residues. Germline V gene sequence: CDR1 SGHDT, CDR2 YYEEEE.

This clone was observed a handful of times. J is TRBJ1-4 and V is TRBV2; TRBD1 matches at 8 bases. Germline V gives CDR1 SNHLY, CDR2 FYNNEI. J was trimmed by 6 bases and V by 7 bases; bases with no gene match: 16. This CDR3 is 17 amino acids long. CDR3 amino acids: CASTPGGVTGGHEKLFF. The CDR3 region has the DNA TGTGCCAGCACCCCCGGCGGGGTTACAGGGGGGCATGAAAAACTGTTTTTT.